This paragraph covers one T cell receptor (beta chain) sequence. The antigen remains undetermined. The data are from a study of cytomegalovirus exposure and HLA in healthy donors. Study-level points and caveats: Through in vitro validation, a few CMV-associated chains were shown to be specific for CMV antigens. The study designated 164 TCR beta chains cytomegalovirus-associated. Reports indicated that the classifier achieved high specificity and sensitivity in diagnosing cytomegalovirus status.

This CDR3 region has 14 residues. With 7 bases removed from V and 4 bases from J, the gap between germline ends came to 16 bases. Germline-derived CDR1 and CDR2 are SNHLY and FYNNEI. This table comes from immunoSEQ multiplex PCR, and its TCRdb copy is limited to in-frame clones, with some not included. Of 100,000 to 150,000 clones listed, over 90% are singletons. Sequencing was done on a sample of PBMCs. This receptor was identified in a woman aged 18-29 years in good health and CMV-seronegative. The chain uses TRBV2 and TRBJ1-1; D uncertain. DNA for the CDR3: TGTGCCAGCACGAGGAGGGTAGGTAGCACTGAAGCTTTCTTT. Translating it yields CASTRRVGSTEAFF.